The next 25 T cell receptor beta chains were all read from a single sample in a study of T cell changes during pregnancy in multiple sclerosis. Using immunoSEQ multiplex PCR, the repertoire was profiled, and TCRdb retains in-frame clones only, with some absent. Here the sample spans roughly 80,000 clones, about 90% being singletons. The sequencing here drew on peripheral blood, taken before pregnancy. The origin of the receptors is a female donor with multiple sclerosis, enrolled in a pregnancy study.

The chain has TRBV5-1 and TRBJ2-2; D is undetermined. The CDR3 is made up of 12 amino acids. V dropped 0 bases and J dropped 7 bases, with 4 bases sitting between them. Germline V gene data show CDR1 as SGHRS and CDR2 as YFSETQ. The CDR3 is CASSLELGELFF. CDR3 sequence (DNA): TGCGCCAGCAGCTTGGAGCTCGGGGAGCTGTTTTTT.

The chain couples TRBV28 to TRBJ1-2; D unclear. Trimming took off 3 bases at V and 8 bases at J, with 13 bases between the two ends. CDR1 MDHEN and CDR2 SYDVKM come from the germline V gene. This CDR3 has 13 amino acids. This CDR3 reads CASSLTLPRGYTF. CDR3 nucleotide sequence: TGTGCCAGCAGTTTGACCCTTCCGAGGGGCTACACCTTC.

The chain uses TRBV10-3 and TRBJ2-1, with 9 positions matching TRBD2. V was clipped by 9 bases and J by 5 bases; unmatched bases: 5. The CDR3 has 13 residues. Germline assignment: CDR1 ENHRY and CDR2 SYGVKD. CDR3 residues: CAMASGKNNEQFF. CDR3 DNA sequence: TGTGCCATGGCTAGCGGGAAGAACAATGAGCAGTTCTTC.

The genes are TRBV7-2 and TRBJ1-1, with D uncertain. The CDR3 has 14 residues. Trimming cost V 5 bases and J 1 base, with 11 bases left between them. CDR1 and CDR2 from the germline V gene are SGHTA and FQGNSA. In DNA, the CDR3 is TGTGCCAGCAGCGCTTTTTCGGGGAACACTGAAGCTTTCTTT. As protein: CASSAFSGNTEAFF.

The CDR3 loop reads CASSLSQTGGPYQETQYF. The CDR3 coding sequence is TGTGCCAGCAGTTTATCCCAGACAGGGGGTCCGTACCAAGAGACCCAGTACTTC. The rearrangement links TRBV28 to TRBJ2-5, with TRBD1 matching 9 bases. Germline V gene sequence: CDR1 MDHEN, CDR2 SYDVKM. The CDR3 runs to 18 residues. The V gene end was trimmed by 1 base and the J gene end by 0 bases; junction bases not matched to a gene: 9.

J is TRBJ1-2 and V is TRBV19; D is unclear. V lost 0 bases, J lost 4 bases, and 9 bases lay in between. Germline values: CDR1 LNHDA, CDR2 SQIVND (reference sequence). The CDR3 length is 14 residues. The CDR3 loop reads CASSIDALSYGYTF. The CDR3 DNA sequence: TGTGCCAGTAGTATAGACGCCCTCAGCTATGGCTACACCTTC.

The V and J genes are TRBV28 and TRBJ2-7; 10 bases are a match to TRBD2. J was trimmed by 7 bases and V by 4 bases; bases with no gene match: 13. This CDR3 comprises 16 residues. The V gene's germline CDR1 is MDHEN and CDR2 SYDVKM. The CDR3, as DNA: TGTGCCAGCAGTTCCTTAGCGGGAGGCTCGTCCAGGGAGCAGTACTTC. This encodes CASSSLAGGSSREQYF.

This clone showed up just once. The rearrangement links TRBV5-4 to TRBJ2-1, with 8 bases aligning to TRBD2. Germline trimming cut 4 bases from V and 9 bases from J; bases unmatched to any gene: 18. This CDR3 comprises 17 residues. Germline V gene data show CDR1 as SGHNT and CDR2 as YYREEE (reference sequence). The CDR3 DNA reads as TGTGCCAGCAGCCGTGGGGCTAGCGGGCTCCAGACGGGTGAGCAGTTCTTC. Its translation is CASSRGASGLQTGEQFF. The entire variable domain, with the rest obtained from reference TRBV5-4 and TRBJ2-1, is as follows: ETGVTQSPTHLIKTRGQQVTLRCSSQSGHNTVSWYQQALGQGPQFIFQYYREEENGRGNFPPRFSGLQFPNYSSELNVNALELDDSALYLCASSRGASGLQTGEQFFGPGTRLTVL.

This clone was seen a single time. The V call is TRBV13, the J call TRBJ2-1; D is ambiguous. The CDR3 spans 13 residues. The V end was cut by 3 bases, the J end by 5 bases, with 8 bases between. The germline gives CDR1 PRHDT, CDR2 FYEKMQ (reference sequence). CDR3 residues: CASSFTTNNEQFF. The CDR3 DNA reads TGTGCCAGCAGCTTTACGACAAACAATGAGCAGTTCTTC. Drawing the rest from reference TRBV13 and TRBJ2-1, the complete variable domain is AAGVIQSPRHLIKEKRETATLKCYPIPRHDTVYWYQQGPGQDPQFLISFYEKMQSDKGSIPDRFSAQQFSDYHSELNMSSLELGDSALYFCASSFTTNNEQFFGPGTRLTVL.

The chain employs TRBV11-2 and TRBJ1-1; D is unclear. V lost 2 bases and J 4 bases, leaving 11 bases between the germline ends. The V gene's germline CDR1 is SGHAT and CDR2 FQNNGV. This CDR3 is 14 amino acids long. CDR3 sequence reads: CASSLPGIGTEAFF. The CDR3 DNA reads as TGTGCCAGCAGCTTACCCGGGATTGGCACTGAAGCTTTCTTT. Together with reference TRBV11-2 and TRBJ1-1, the CDR3 gives the full variable domain: EAGVAQSPRYKIIEKRQSVAFWCNPISGHATLYWYQQILGQGPKLLIQFQNNGVVDDSQLPKDRFSAERLKGVDSTLKIQPAKLEDSAVYLCASSLPGIGTEAFFGQGTRLTVV.

The chain joins TRBV30 to TRBJ2-7, with 13 bases matching TRBD2. This CDR3 spans 16 amino acids. J was trimmed by 4 bases and V by 1 base; bases with no gene match: 7. The germline CDR1 and CDR2 sequences are GTSNPN and SVGIG (reference sequence). The CDR3 sequence is CAWSGLAGGQPYEQYF. Written as DNA, the CDR3 is TGTGCCTGGAGTGGACTAGCGGGAGGCCAACCATACGAGCAGTACTTC.

The chain has TRBV6-5 and TRBJ2-7; the D gene is possibly TRBD1 (5 bases). V shed 2 bases and J shed 2 bases, with 16 bases lying between them. Germline V gene data show CDR1 as MNHEY and CDR2 as SVGAGI. CDR3 length: 16 amino acids. The CDR3 here is CASSYGAGRSPYEQYF. Written as DNA, the CDR3 is TGTGCCAGCAGTTACGGGGCCGGCAGGTCACCCTACGAGCAGTACTTC.

This chain joins TRBV7-2 and TRBJ2-1; 9 positions agree with TRBD2. Per the germline V gene, CDR1 is SGHTA and CDR2 is FQGNSA. Germline trimming cut 3 bases from V and 9 bases from J; bases unmatched to any gene: 12. The CDR3 totals 16 residues. The DNA for the CDR3 is TGTGCCAGCAGCTTGTGGTTGCCTAGCGGGATGGGTGAGCAGTTCTTC. Protein product: CASSLWLPSGMGEQFF.

This rearrangement joins TRBV7-8 to TRBJ2-5; D is unclear. The V gene's germline CDR1 is SGHVS and CDR2 FQNEAQ. The CDR3 totals 14 residues. Between the trimmed V and J ends, which lost 5 bases and 5 bases, there was a span of 15 bases. The CDR3 nucleotides read TGTGCCAGCAGCCCCCGTAGAATATTGGAGACCCAGTACTTC. It is translated as CASSPRRILETQYF.

This chain connects TRBV28 to TRBJ2-7, with TRBD2 identical over 10 bases. CDR3 length: 14 amino acids. Trimming removed 5 bases from V and 5 bases from J; junction bases left unmatched: 6. Per the germline V gene, CDR1 is MDHEN and CDR2 is SYDVKM. In DNA, the CDR3 is TGTGCCAGCAGTACTAGCGGGATGTTCAACGAGCAGTACTTC. It yields the protein CASSTSGMFNEQYF.

The CDR3, as DNA: TGCGCCAGCAGATTACGAAGACTAGCGACTATCCAAGAGACCCAGTACTTC. Translation: CASRLRRLATIQETQYF. J is TRBJ2-5 and V is TRBV10-1, with 8 bases that match TRBD2. The length of the CDR3 is 17 residues. V gave up 6 bases and J gave up 1 base; unmatched junction bases: 13. Germline CDR1 and CDR2: WNHNN and SYGVQD (reference sequence).

CDR3 coding DNA: TGCGCCAGCAGTACTTTCAATGAGCAGTTCTTC. Translated: CASSTFNEQFF. The rearrangement links TRBV4-1 to TRBJ2-1, with unresolved D. The CDR3 loop spans 11 amino acids. Trimming cost V 6 bases and J 6 bases, with 6 bases left between them. CDR1 is MGHRA, CDR2 YSYEKL, per germline.

For the CDR3, the DNA is TGTGCCAGCAGCACCGGGACAACTTATCAGCCCCAGCATTTT. Its translation: CASSTGTTYQPQHF. The chain is built from TRBV7-2 and TRBJ1-5, with D maybe TRBD1 (6 bases). The V gene lost 5 bases and the J gene lost 5 bases, with 13 bases spanning the gap. Germline assignment: CDR1 SGHTA and CDR2 FQGNSA. This CDR3 has 14 amino acids.

This clone showed up just once. The genes are TRBV25-1 and TRBJ2-1; TRBD2 aligns across 8 bases. Germline V gene sequence: CDR1 MGHDK, CDR2 SYGVNS. The CDR3 runs to 16 residues. The V segment lost 4 bases and the J segment 0 bases; nucleotides outside the gene matches: 5. CDR3 loop: CASSARGGGSYNEQFF. The CDR3 DNA follows: TGTGCCAGCAGTGCCCGGGGGGGCGGCTCCTACAATGAGCAGTTCTTC.

The V call is TRBV13, the J call TRBJ2-7; 9 bases map to TRBD2. The junction had 9 bases not matched to a gene; V was cut back by 7 bases and J by 2 bases. Per germline, CDR1 PRHDT and CDR2 FYEKMQ (reference sequence). This CDR3 spans 15 amino acids. CDR3 protein: CASNLRTSEAYEQYF. In DNA, the CDR3 is TGTGCCAGCAACCTCCGGACTAGCGAGGCCTACGAGCAGTACTTC.

The chain carries TRBV28 and TRBJ2-7; possible D gene TRBD1, 5 bases. The CDR3 length is 14 residues. The ends were cut back, 5 bases at V and 5 bases at J, with 16 bases in the middle. Germline V CDR1 and CDR2: MDHEN, SYDVKM. In DNA, the CDR3 is TGTGCCAGCAGTCAGAGGACACCTCTGGACGAGCAGTACTTC. It encodes CASSQRTPLDEQYF.

The chain couples TRBV19 to TRBJ2-1; 13 bases agree with TRBD2. CDR1 and CDR2 from the germline V gene are LNHDA and SQIVND (reference sequence). This CDR3 is built from 20 residues. Unmatched junction bases numbered 10, after V lost 2 bases and J lost 0 bases. CDR3 region: CASSITGLAGAISSYNEQFF. The CDR3 nucleotides read TGTGCCAGTAGTATAACCGGACTAGCGGGAGCCATTAGCTCCTACAATGAGCAGTTCTTC.

The chain links TRBV11-2 to TRBJ2-5; a weak D match, TRBD2 (7 bases). Germline-derived CDR1 and CDR2 are SGHAT and FQNNGV. The CDR3 has 15 residues. V was shortened by 1 base and J by 5 bases, with 14 bases between the two germline ends. CDR3 amino acids: CASSLGGGGRETQYF. The CDR3 bases are TGTGCCAGCAGCTTAGGAGGGGGGGGCAGGGAGACCCAGTACTTC.

This chain connects TRBV30 to TRBJ2-1; weak D call: TRBD2 (6 bases). The CDR3 length is 13 residues. Germline V lookup: CDR1 GTSNPN, CDR2 SVGIG (reference sequence). V lost 3 bases to trimming and J lost 3 bases, with 9 bases between them. This chain's CDR3 is CAWSGSFYNEQFF. CDR3 sequence (DNA): TGTGCCTGGAGCGGGAGTTTCTACAATGAGCAGTTCTTC.

J is TRBJ1-2 and V is TRBV30, with TRBD1 matching 8 bases. Germline CDR1 GTSNPN, CDR2 SVGIG (reference sequence). Trimming cost V 0 bases and J 8 bases; bases outside gene matches: 5. The CDR3 is 13 amino acids. In DNA form, the CDR3 reads TGTGCCTGGAGTGTCGTGGGGACAGGCGGCTACACCTTC. This codes for CAWSVVGTGGYTF. Full variable domain (outside the CDR3, taken from reference TRBV30 and TRBJ1-2): SQTIHQWPATLVQPVGSPLSLECTVEGTSNPNLYWYRQAAGRGLQLLFYSVGIGQISSEVPQNLSASRPQDRQFILSSKKLLLSDSGFYLCAWSVVGTGGYTFGSGTRLTVV.